This entry describes one T cell receptor beta chain. The V and J ends lost 0 bases and 4 bases, in that order; junction bases with no gene match: 13. CDR1 and CDR2 (germline): MNHEY, SVGEGT. CDR3 size: 18 residues. In the original analysis: Nucleated cell counts were estimated from reference gene primer amplification. The repertoire was sequenced with immunoSEQ multiplex PCR; TCRdb's copy has only in-frame clones and lacks some. The V and J calls and the clone size are those of that table, but D and trimming were determined from the DNA. The sample shows some 200,000 clones, around three quarters of them seen only once. The source of the sample is a study of blood T cell repertoires in COVID-19. Background on the study: Donors in the United States, Italy and Spain gave samples during acute or convalescent COVID-19. From T cells, B-cell-depleted T cells, or PBMCs came the material, which was cDNA or gDNA.

The clonotype comes from a woman aged 70-85 years with acute or convalescent COVID-19. Material: peripheral blood. The chain is built from TRBV6-2 or TRBV6-3 and TRBJ1-1; 8 bases are shared with TRBD1. The CDR3: CASSYSTRRGLRGTEAFF. The CDR3 DNA follows: TGTGCCAGCAGTTACTCGACTCGCAGGGGGCTCAGGGGCACTGAAGCTTTCTTT.